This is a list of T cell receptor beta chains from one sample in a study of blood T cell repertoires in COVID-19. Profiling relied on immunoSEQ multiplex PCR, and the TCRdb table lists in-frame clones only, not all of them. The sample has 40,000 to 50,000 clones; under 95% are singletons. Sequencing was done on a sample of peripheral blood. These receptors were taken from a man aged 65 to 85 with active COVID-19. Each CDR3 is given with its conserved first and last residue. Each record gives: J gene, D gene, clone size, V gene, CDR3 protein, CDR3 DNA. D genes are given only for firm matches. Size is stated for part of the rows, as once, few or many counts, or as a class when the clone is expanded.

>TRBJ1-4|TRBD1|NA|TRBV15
CATSRQGGKGELFF
TGTGCCACCAGCCGCCAGGGGGGTAAGGGTGAACTGTTTTTT
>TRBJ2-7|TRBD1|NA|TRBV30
CAWSKGQGTYEQYF
TGTGCCTGGAGTAAGGGACAGGGAACTTACGAGCAGTACTTC
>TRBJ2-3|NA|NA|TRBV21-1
CASSKEDRGNSSSTDTQYF
TGTGCCAGCAGCAAAGAGGACAGGGGGAATTCCTCTAGCACAGATACGCAGTATTTT
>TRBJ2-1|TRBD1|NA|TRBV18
CASSTNRGRGQFF
TGTGCCAGCTCTACGAACAGGGGGCGCGGGCAGTTCTTC
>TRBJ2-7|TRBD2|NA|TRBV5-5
CASSLAGLGINEQYF
TGTGCCAGCAGCTTGGCGGGACTAGGGATCAACGAGCAGTACTTC
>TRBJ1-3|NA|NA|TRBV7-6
CASSVDTGSSGNTIYF
TGTGCCAGCAGCGTCGACACAGGCAGCTCTGGAAACACCATATATTTT
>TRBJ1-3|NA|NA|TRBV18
CASSPGISGNTIYF
TGTGCCAGCTCCCCGGGGATCTCTGGAAACACCATATATTTT
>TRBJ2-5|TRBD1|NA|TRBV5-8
CASSSGTGAYQETQYF
TGTGCCAGCAGCTCCGGGACAGGGGCCTACCAAGAGACCCAGTACTTC
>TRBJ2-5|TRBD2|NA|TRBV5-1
CASSPNPLAGASQETQYF
TGCGCCAGCAGCCCGAACCCGTTAGCGGGGGCTTCCCAAGAGACCCAGTACTTC
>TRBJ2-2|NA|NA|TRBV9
CASSPRPGRNTGELFF
TGTGCCAGCAGCCCCCGCCCCGGGAGAAACACCGGGGAGCTGTTTTTT
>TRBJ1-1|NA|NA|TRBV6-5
CASSRDMNTEAFF
TGTGCCAGCAGCAGGGATATGAACACTGAAGCTTTCTTT
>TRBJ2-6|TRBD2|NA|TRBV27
CASSLRRLAGGTGANVLTF
TGTGCCAGCAGTTTACGGAGACTAGCGGGAGGAACTGGGGCCAACGTCCTGACTTTC
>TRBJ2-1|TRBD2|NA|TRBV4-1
CASSQEGGRAMDEQFF
TGCGCCAGCAGCCAAGAAGGCGGGAGGGCCATGGATGAGCAGTTCTTC
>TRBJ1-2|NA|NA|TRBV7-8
CASSLARAPGDYGYTF
TGTGCCAGCAGCTTAGCGAGAGCTCCAGGGGACTATGGCTACACCTTC
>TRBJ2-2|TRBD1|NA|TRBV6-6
CASSYSWDRNTGELFF
TGTGCCAGCAGTTACTCGTGGGACAGGAACACCGGGGAGCTGTTTTTT
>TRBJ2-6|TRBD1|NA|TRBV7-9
CASSPGQGRLFSGANVLTF
TGTGCCAGCAGCCCTGGACAGGGACGACTATTCTCTGGGGCCAACGTCCTGACTTTC
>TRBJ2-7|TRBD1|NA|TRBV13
CASSSFGQGAYEQYF
TGTGCCAGCAGCAGCTTCGGACAGGGGGCATACGAGCAGTACTTC
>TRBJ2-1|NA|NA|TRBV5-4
CASSRAESSYNEQFF
TGTGCCAGCAGCCGAGCGGAAAGCTCCTACAATGAGCAGTTCTTC
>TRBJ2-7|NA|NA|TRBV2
CASSENGRAYEQYF
TGTGCCAGCAGTGAAAACGGGAGAGCCTACGAGCAGTACTTC
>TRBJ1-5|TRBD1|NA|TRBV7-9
CASSADRGRDQPQHF
TGTGCCAGCAGCGCGGACAGGGGCAGGGATCAGCCCCAGCATTTT
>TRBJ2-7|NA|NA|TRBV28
CASSPYSGTKYEQYF
TGTGCCAGCAGTCCGTACTCCGGGACAAAATACGAGCAGTACTTC
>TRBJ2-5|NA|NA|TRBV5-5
CASSELGRTQETQYF
TGTGCCAGCAGCGAACTGGGGCGGACGCAAGAGACCCAGTACTTC
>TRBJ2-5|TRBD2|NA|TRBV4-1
CASSHPGLAAKRPAPVGSQYF
TGCGCCAGCAGCCATCCGGGACTAGCGGCCAAGAGACCCGCCCCCGTTGGATCCCAGTACTTC
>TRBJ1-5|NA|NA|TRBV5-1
CASSLGGREPQHF
TGCGCCAGCAGCTTGGGGGGCAGGGAGCCCCAGCATTTT
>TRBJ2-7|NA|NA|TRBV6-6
CASSFSTLASLNEQYF
TGTGCCAGCAGTTTCTCAACCCTAGCGAGTTTGAACGAGCAGTACTTC
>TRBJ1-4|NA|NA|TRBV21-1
CASSKRGQGSNFGEKLFF
TGTGCCAGCAGCAAAAGGGGACAGGGTAGTAATTTCGGTGAAAAACTGTTTTTT
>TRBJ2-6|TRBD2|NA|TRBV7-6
CASSLVVGGSGANVLTF
TGTGCCAGCAGCTTAGTGGTGGGCGGGAGTGGGGCCAACGTCCTGACTTTC
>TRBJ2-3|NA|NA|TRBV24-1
CATSDFRGAADTQYF
TGTGCCACCAGTGATTTTCGGGGGGCGGCAGATACGCAGTATTTT
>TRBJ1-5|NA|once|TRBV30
CAWDRAGSQPQHF
TGTGCCTGGGACAGAGCCGGGAGTCAGCCCCAGCATTTT
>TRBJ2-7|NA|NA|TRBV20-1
CSATRVGEQYF
TGCAGTGCTACTAGAGTGGGCGAGCAGTACTTC
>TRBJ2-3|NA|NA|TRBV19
CASSMRHSTDTQYF
TGTGCCAGTAGTATGCGACACAGCACAGATACGCAGTATTTT